Described below is a single TCR beta chain sequence and its context. The antigen remains undetermined. The data derive from a study of shared clonotypes between healthy human individuals. Study-level results: An effect of sequencing depth on clonotype sharing among donors was expected.

Unsorted samples used some 90 million PBMCs for genomic DNA. Assay execution took place at the deep level. The genomic DNA of each subset was split evenly across several immunoSEQ plates. Using immunoSEQ multiplex PCR, the repertoire was profiled, and TCRdb retains in-frame clones only, with some absent. The sample contains roughly 490,000 clones, 79% of which appear only once. The CDR3 is 18 amino acids. With 2 bases removed from V and 8 bases from J, the gap between germline ends came to 25 bases. The germline gives CDR1 MDHEN, CDR2 SYDVKM. The clonotype comes from a middle-aged woman in good health. Some clones in this sample may be carry-over from other donors' samples. This sequence joins TRBV28 and TRBJ2-1; D is undetermined. Sequencing was performed on PBMCs. The CDR3 here is CASSLPPGSFLGMDEQFF. The CDR3 DNA reads TGTGCCAGCAGTTTACCACCTGGGTCCTTCTTGGGGATGGATGAGCAGTTCTTC.